These 16 T cell receptor beta chains were all obtained from the same sample, sequenced in a study of blood T cell repertoires in COVID-19 (dated by TCRdb to 2020 to 2022). The library was prepared using the immunoSEQ multiplex PCR assay. Entries here come from immuneACCESS through TCRdb and include only in-frame sequences with V and J called. Some clones fail to appear in such tables; in the studies checked, an unresolved V gene covers under half of the shortfall, and the cause of the remainder is unknown. This sample is represented by more than 150,000 clones; around 84% of them were singletons. The top ten clonotypes cover 7% of the sample. The sample was peripheral blood. These receptors came from a man aged 45-60 years with active or convalescent COVID-19.

CDR3 sequence reads: CASSRPRTGGGISNEKLFF. The CDR3 DNA reads as TGTGCCAGCAGCCGCCCTCGGACAGGTGGGGGAATCTCTAATGAAAAACTGTTTTTT. V and J are TRBV7-9 and TRBJ1-4, with TRBD1 matching over 7 bases. CDR3 length: 19 residues. The junction had 18 bases not matched to a gene; V was cut back by 5 bases and J by 3 bases. The germline CDR1 and CDR2 sequences are SEHNR and FQNEAQ (reference sequence).

CDR3 protein: CASSPDRGGTGELFF. The CDR3 region has the DNA TGTGCCAGCAGCCCGGACAGGGGTGGCACCGGGGAGCTGTTTTTT. The chain carries TRBV5-8 and TRBJ2-2; TRBD1 matches at 9 bases. The CDR3 length is 15 residues. The V gene's germline CDR1 is SGHTS and CDR2 YDEGEE. V lost 4 bases to trimming and J lost 4 bases; unmatched junction nucleotides: 5.

The V call is TRBV5-8, the J call TRBJ2-5, with 10 bases identical to TRBD2. V trimming: 5 bases; J trimming: 5 bases; junction bases outside the gene matches: 3. The CDR3 sequence is 13 residues long. Germline V gene lookup returns CDR1 SGHTS and CDR2 YDEGEE. The CDR3 spells CASRAGGPETQYF. The CDR3 coding sequence is TGTGCCAGCAGAGCGGGAGGGCCGGAGACCCAGTACTTC.

The rearrangement uses TRBV19 and TRBJ1-5; 9 nucleotides align to TRBD1. The CDR3 spans 15 residues. In germline, CDR1 is LNHDA, CDR2 SQIVND (reference sequence). V was clipped by 5 bases and J by 6 bases; unmatched bases: 8. CDR3 sequence reads: CASSPDRGTGQPQHF. CDR3 nucleotide sequence: TGTGCCAGTAGTCCAGACAGGGGGACGGGTCAGCCCCAGCATTTT.

This clone was seen a single time. Other DNA sequences in the same sample also yield this CDR3. The chain combines TRBV7-9 with TRBJ1-2, with 9 bases that match TRBD1. This CDR3 is 14 amino acids long. CDR1 and CDR2 (germline): SEHNR, FQNEAQ (reference sequence). V lost 5 bases and J lost 2; bases outside the gene matches: 3. CDR3: CASSKTGGNYGYTF. The CDR3 DNA sequence: TGTGCCAGCAGCAAGACAGGGGGGAACTATGGCTACACCTTC.

The chain is built from TRBV5-4 and TRBJ2-3; 7 nucleotides line up with TRBD2. CDR3 length: 14 residues. Looked up from germline, CDR1 is SGHNT and CDR2 is YYREEE (reference sequence). With 4 bases clipped from V and 2 bases from J, the junction kept 4 bases outside the gene matches. CDR3 DNA sequence: TGTGCCAGCAGCCTGAGCGGGGACACAGATACGCAGTATTTT. It yields the protein CASSLSGDTDTQYF. Looking up the rest from reference TRBV5-4 and TRBJ2-3 gives the full variable domain: ETGVTQSPTHLIKTRGQQVTLRCSSQSGHNTVSWYQQALGQGPQFIFQYYREEENGRGNFPPRFSGLQFPNYSSELNVNALELDDSALYLCASSLSGDTDTQYFGPGTRLTVL.

V usage is TRBV9 and J usage is TRBJ2-1, with 9 bases aligning to TRBD2. The J segment lost 8 bases and the V segment lost 4 bases, leaving 19 bases of the junction unmatched. The CDR3 runs 18 residues. Germline V gives CDR1 SGDLS, CDR2 YYNGEE. Here the CDR3 reads CASSPRGSGGTLVDEQFF. CDR3 nucleotides: TGTGCCAGCAGCCCTCGCGGGAGCGGGGGGACCCTTGTAGATGAGCAGTTCTTC.

This clone occurred once. The V call is TRBV6-5, the J call TRBJ2-3; perhaps TRBD1 as D (6 bases). The CDR3 consists of 13 residues. Trimming took 4 bases from V and 7 from J, leaving 12 bases between them. Germline loops: CDR1 MNHEY, CDR2 SVGAGI. The CDR3 reads CASSFLQGYTQYF. The CDR3 DNA is TGTGCCAGCAGTTTCCTACAGGGTTATACGCAGTATTTT.

V usage is TRBV4-1 and J usage is TRBJ2-5; no clear D. Germline CDR1 and CDR2: MGHRA and YSYEKL. The V end was cut by 4 bases, the J end by 4 bases, with 4 bases between. This CDR3 is 11 amino acids long. CDR3 in amino acids: CASSRGETQYF. CDR3 coding DNA: TGCGCCAGCAGCCGCGGAGAGACCCAGTACTTC.

This clone occurred once. The chain combines TRBV5-1 with TRBJ2-5, with TRBD1 matching 10 bases. Germline V gene sequence: CDR1 SGHRS, CDR2 YFSETQ. J gave up 5 bases and V 4 bases, and 5 bases lay outside the gene matches. This CDR3 has 14 residues. The CDR3 coding sequence is TGCGCCAGCAGCGGGGGACAGGGGTTTGAGACCCAGTACTTC. The encoded protein is CASSGGQGFETQYF.

This chain connects TRBV4-1 to TRBJ2-5, with TRBD2 identical over 9 bases. This CDR3 spans 16 amino acids. Losses at the gene ends were 1 base for V and 2 bases for J; bases not matched to a gene: 5. Germline values: CDR1 MGHRA, CDR2 YSYEKL. The CDR3 sequence: CASSQGMAGGQETQYF. CDR3 in DNA: TGCGCCAGCAGCCAAGGGATGGCGGGAGGGCAAGAGACCCAGTACTTC.

The V gene is TRBV5-1, the J gene TRBJ1-1; 7 nucleotides match TRBD1. The CDR3 contains 15 residues. CDR1 SGHRS and CDR2 YFSETQ come from the germline V gene. The ends lost 0 bases at V and 5 bases at J; junction bases unmatched: 7. CDR3 loop: CASSLAQGGGTEAFF. CDR3 DNA: TGCGCCAGCAGCTTGGCCCAGGGGGGTGGTACTGAAGCTTTCTTT.

V and J are TRBV5-4 and TRBJ2-3, with 8 bases that match TRBD2. CDR1 is SGHNT, CDR2 YYREEE, per germline (reference sequence). The junction had 5 bases not matched to a gene; V was cut back by 2 bases and J by 6 bases. The CDR3 contains 14 residues. The CDR3 reads CASSFSGGADTQYF. CDR3 bases: TGTGCCAGCAGCTTCTCGGGGGGGGCCGATACGCAGTATTTT.

This chain joins TRBV18 and TRBJ2-5; 7 bases are a match to TRBD2. The junction had 8 bases not matched to a gene; V was cut back by 5 bases and J by 5 bases. The germline V gene has CDR1 KGHSH and CDR2 LQKENI. The CDR3 consists of 14 residues. CDR3 sequence (DNA): TGTGCCAGCTCAAGCGGGACTCTCGCGGAGACCCAGTACTTC. It codes for CASSSGTLAETQYF.

The chain uses TRBV11-2 and TRBJ1-1; D gene uncertain. The length of the CDR3 is 13 residues. V was shortened by 6 bases and J by 1 base, with 9 bases between the two germline ends. From germline, CDR1 is SGHAT and CDR2 FQNNGV. CDR3 nucleotides: TGTGCCAGCAGTGCCAACAGGAACACTGAAGCTTTCTTT. It is translated as CASSANRNTEAFF.

This sequence joins TRBV19 and TRBJ1-5, with 7 bases that match TRBD1. The V gene's germline CDR1 is LNHDA and CDR2 SQIVND (reference sequence). The CDR3 spans 15 residues. V trimming: 3 bases; J trimming: 6 bases; junction bases outside the gene matches: 8. CDR3 sequence (DNA): TGTGCCAGTAGTATGGCAGGGGGATTGAGTCAGCCCCAGCATTTT. It is translated as CASSMAGGLSQPQHF.